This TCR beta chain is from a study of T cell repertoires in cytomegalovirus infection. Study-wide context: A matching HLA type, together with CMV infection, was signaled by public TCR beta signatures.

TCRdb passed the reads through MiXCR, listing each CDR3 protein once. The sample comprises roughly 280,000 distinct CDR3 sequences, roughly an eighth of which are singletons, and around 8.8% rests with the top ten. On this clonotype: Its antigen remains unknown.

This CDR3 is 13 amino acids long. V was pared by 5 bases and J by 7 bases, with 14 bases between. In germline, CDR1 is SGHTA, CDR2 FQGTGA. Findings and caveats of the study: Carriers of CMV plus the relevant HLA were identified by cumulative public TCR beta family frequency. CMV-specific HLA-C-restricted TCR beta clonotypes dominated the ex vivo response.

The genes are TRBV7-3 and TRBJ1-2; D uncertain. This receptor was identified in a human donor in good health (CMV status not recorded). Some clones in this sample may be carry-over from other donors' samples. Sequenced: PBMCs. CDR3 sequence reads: CASSVAPRGGYTF. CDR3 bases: TGTGCCAGCAGCGTGGCGCCTCGAGGTGGCTACACCTTC.